A single sample gave rise to the 24 T cell receptor beta chains below, sequenced in a study of shared clonotypes between healthy human individuals (dated by TCRdb to about 2020). Libraries were built with the immunoSEQ multiplex PCR assay. TCRdb retrieved this table from immuneACCESS and kept in-frame rearrangements only. Not all clones are present; in checked studies, unresolved V genes account for under half, and no reason is known for the remainder. Counted in this sample were some 300,000 clones; less than 85% of them appeared once. The top ten hold less than 11% of the sample. Sample: memory CD4+ T cells sorted from blood. Read against the paper, the sample's cell subset or site label means: CD45RA-negative fraction. The receptor set was obtained from a man aged 25 to 40 in good health.

On this clone: Since a much larger clone is just one base distant, this may be a read error. This chain connects TRBV2 to TRBJ2-1; 10 bases line up with TRBD1. Trimming cost V 1 base and J 6 bases; bases outside gene matches: 0. Per the germline V gene, CDR1 is SNHLY and CDR2 is FYNNEI. This CDR3 contains 14 residues. CDR3 coding DNA: TGTGCCAGCAGTGAAGGGACAGGGGGCAATGAGCAGTTCTTC. Translating it yields CASSEGTGGNEQFF.

A single count supports this clone. The chain carries TRBV5-1 and TRBJ2-3, with TRBD2 identical over 11 bases. With V trimmed by 2 bases and J by 1 base, 3 bases remained unmatched. Germline CDR1 and CDR2: SGHRS and YFSETQ. This CDR3 is 16 amino acids long. The CDR3 DNA follows: TGCGCCAGCAGCTTTACACTAGCGGGGGGCACAGATACGCAGTATTTT. It is translated as CASSFTLAGGTDTQYF.

The chain has TRBV28 and TRBJ1-5; no definite D call. This CDR3 comprises 14 residues. V was trimmed by 3 bases and J by 9 bases, leaving 15 bases between them. Looked up from germline, CDR1 is MDHEN and CDR2 is SYDVKM. The DNA of the CDR3 is TGTGCCAGCAGTTTTGCCAACCAAAGATTGCCCCAGCATTTT. Amino acids: CASSFANQRLPQHF.

This clone showed up just a few times. The chain employs TRBV9 and TRBJ1-4; no reliable D call. This CDR3 is built from 15 residues. The ends were cut back, 0 bases at V and 6 bases at J, with 12 bases in the middle. Germline CDR1 is SGDLS and CDR2 is YYNGEE. The CDR3 sequence is CASSVASGQDEKLFF. The CDR3 region has the DNA TGTGCCAGCAGCGTAGCTTCGGGTCAGGATGAAAAACTGTTTTTT.

As for this clone: Other DNA sequences within the sample encode an identical CDR3. The rearrangement links TRBV5-1 to TRBJ2-3; D is unclear. The V gene lost 0 bases and the J gene lost 2 bases, with 7 bases spanning the gap. The length of the CDR3 is 14 residues. Germline loops: CDR1 SGHRS, CDR2 YFSETQ. CDR3 DNA: TGCGCCAGCAGCTTGGGACAAACCACAGATACGCAGTATTTT. It translates to CASSLGQTTDTQYF.

Notes on this clone: At one boundary the junction diverges from the germline segment, which might be a read error. The V and J genes are TRBV7-7 and TRBJ2-1; the D gene is possibly TRBD1 (6 bases). The germline CDR1 and CDR2 sequences are SSHAT and FNYEAQ (reference sequence). The length of the CDR3 is 13 residues. The CDR3 protein is CASSPGASNEQFF. In DNA, the CDR3 is TGTGCTAGCAGCCCAGGGGCTAGCAATGAGCAGTTCTTC.

The V gene is TRBV15, the J gene TRBJ2-1; 7 bases align to TRBD1. The germline V gene encodes CDR1 LNHNV and CDR2 YYDKDF (reference sequence). The CDR3 is 18 residues long. After removal of 1 base from V and 1 base from J, the junction contained 10 bases not matched to a gene. CDR3 sequence: CATSRGYSSGQSYNEQFF. CDR3 DNA: TGTGCCACCAGCAGAGGATACAGCTCGGGACAGTCCTACAATGAGCAGTTCTTC.

The chain has TRBV11-2 and TRBJ2-1; a possible D gene is TRBD2 (6 bases). The CDR3 runs 14 residues. Trimming cost V 5 bases and J 7 bases, with 15 bases left between them. Germline V lookup: CDR1 SGHAT, CDR2 FQNNGV. The CDR3: CASSVYSGKNEQFF. In DNA, the CDR3 is TGTGCCAGCAGCGTTTATAGCGGCAAGAATGAGCAGTTCTTC. Based on the CDR3 plus reference TRBV11-2 and TRBJ2-1, the full variable domain is EAGVAQSPRYKIIEKRQSVAFWCNPISGHATLYWYQQILGQGPKLLIQFQNNGVVDDSQLPKDRFSAERLKGVDSTLKIQPAKLEDSAVYLCASSVYSGKNEQFFGPGTRLTVL.

In DNA form, the CDR3 reads TGCGCCAGCAGTGTGCGGGGTGGTGCCTACGGGGTTAGAGATACGCAGTATTTT. Its protein product is CASSVRGGAYGVRDTQYF. This chain connects TRBV10-1 to TRBJ2-3, with D possibly being TRBD2 (6 bases). Germline assignment: CDR1 WNHNN and CDR2 SYGVQD (reference sequence). V was pared by 4 bases and J by 5 bases, with 25 bases between. This CDR3 has 18 amino acids.

This clone was seen many times. J is TRBJ2-3 and V is TRBV15; TRBD2 matches at 7 bases. V lost 5 bases, J lost 2 bases, and 4 bases stayed unmatched. The CDR3 loop spans 14 amino acids. CDR1 and CDR2 (germline): LNHNV, YYDKDF (reference sequence). The CDR3 loop reads CATSGGRATDTQYF. The CDR3 DNA reads TGTGCCACCAGCGGTGGGAGGGCCACAGATACGCAGTATTTT.

In DNA form, the CDR3 reads TGTGCCAGCAGCCAAGACCTTGGGAAGGCTTTCTTAGCGGTCTCTGGGGCCAACGTCCTGACTTTC. Its protein product is CASSQDLGKAFLAVSGANVLTF. The chain combines TRBV4-2 with TRBJ2-6, with a tentative D call TRBD2 (6 bases). V lost 0 bases and J 0 bases, leaving 24 bases between the germline ends. CDR1 is LGHNA, CDR2 YNFKEQ, per germline. The CDR3 consists of 22 residues.

This clone was seen only a few times. This chain links TRBV2 with TRBJ2-1; D is possibly TRBD1 (5 bases). The CDR3 loop spans 14 amino acids. Germline lookup yields CDR1 SNHLY and CDR2 FYNNEI. Trimming stripped 7 bases from V and 3 bases from J, with 13 bases between. This CDR3 is CASNPQGSYNEQFF. In nucleotides, the CDR3 is TGTGCCAGCAATCCCCAGGGTAGCTACAATGAGCAGTTCTTC.

This chain connects TRBV5-1 to TRBJ1-1, with no clear D. The V end lost 4 bases, the J end lost 1 base, and 14 bases lay between the germline ends. Germline V gene sequence: CDR1 SGHRS, CDR2 YFSETQ. CDR3 length: 15 amino acids. DNA of the CDR3: TGCGCCAGCAGCACCCTAGGAGTGAGGAACACTGAAGCTTTCTTT. Protein sequence: CASSTLGVRNTEAFF.

Regarding this clone: Other DNA sequences of this sample code for an identical CDR3. The chain links TRBV7-9 to TRBJ2-2; D is ambiguous. Germline V gene sequence: CDR1 SEHNR, CDR2 FQNEAQ (reference sequence). The CDR3 is 15 residues long. V lost 1 base to trimming and J lost 0 bases, with 6 bases between them. The CDR3 coding sequence is TGTGCCAGCAGCTTAGGGGCCGCGAACACCGGGGAGCTGTTTTTT. Its protein is CASSLGAANTGELFF.

The rearrangement uses TRBV28 and TRBJ2-7, with TRBD2 matching 8 bases. Germline-derived CDR1 and CDR2 are MDHEN and SYDVKM. The CDR3 covers 12 residues. In DNA, the CDR3 is TGTGTTAGCGGGGAACACTCCTACGAGCAGTACTTC. Its translation is CVSGEHSYEQYF.

The chain couples TRBV2 to TRBJ2-2; D remains ambiguous. The V gene lost 8 bases and the J gene lost 6 bases, with 16 bases spanning the gap. Germline V gene data show CDR1 as SNHLY and CDR2 as FYNNEI. The CDR3 is 14 residues long. The CDR3 nucleotides read TGTGCCAGCGGAGACAAAAGCTGGGCCGGGGAGCTGTTTTTT. Residues: CASGDKSWAGELFF.

The chain joins TRBV2 to TRBJ1-4, with TRBD1 identical over 7 bases. Trimming cost V 7 bases and J 6 bases; bases outside gene matches: 8. The CDR3 loop spans 14 amino acids. CDR1 and CDR2 from the germline V gene are SNHLY and FYNNEI. The CDR3 sequence is CASTRRGGDEKLFF. The CDR3 DNA reads as TGTGCCAGCACACGTAGAGGGGGCGATGAAAAACTGTTTTTT.

This clone came up once. The chain combines TRBV28 with TRBJ1-2; 9 bases align to TRBD1. The CDR3 extends over 18 amino acids. Unmatched junction bases numbered 23, after V lost 8 bases and J lost 7 bases. The germline CDR1 and CDR2 sequences are MDHEN and SYDVKM. CDR3 nucleotides: TGTGCCAGCCACGAGGAGACAGGGGGATACTATGGGGTTTTTGGCTACACCTTC. This encodes CASHEETGGYYGVFGYTF.

This chain joins TRBV19 and TRBJ2-3; D unresolved. The V end was cut by 1 base, the J end by 4 bases, with 6 bases between. The CDR3 spans 13 residues. The V gene's germline CDR1 is LNHDA and CDR2 SQIVND (reference sequence). Here the CDR3 reads CASSIAGSDTQYF. CDR3 DNA sequence: TGTGCCAGTAGTATAGCGGGCTCAGATACGCAGTATTTT.

This clone has only a few counts. The chain has TRBV25-1 and TRBJ2-1; D might be TRBD1 (6 bases). The CDR3 loop spans 15 amino acids. Trimming pared 5 bases from V and 3 bases from J, leaving 14 bases between. Germline V gives CDR1 MGHDK, CDR2 SYGVNS. This CDR3 reads CASSPPGDVYNEQFF. CDR3 coding DNA: TGTGCCAGCAGTCCCCCAGGGGACGTCTACAATGAGCAGTTCTTC.

The chain uses TRBV28 and TRBJ2-3; 13 bases are shared with TRBD2. V lost 7 bases and J lost 2; bases outside the gene matches: 6. The V gene's germline CDR1 is MDHEN and CDR2 SYDVKM. The CDR3 length is 16 residues. This chain's CDR3 is CASKLAGGPDTDTQYF. The CDR3 nucleotides are TGTGCCAGCAAACTAGCGGGAGGGCCTGACACAGATACGCAGTATTTT.

In its sample, this clone was seen a few times. This specimen includes other DNA sequences encoding the same CDR3. As DNA, the CDR3 is TGCGCCAGCAGCTTGGACTCACCCAACACCGGGGAGCTGTTTTTT. Its protein is CASSLDSPNTGELFF. The chain employs TRBV5-1 and TRBJ2-2, with D hard to call. V was clipped by 0 bases and J by 2 bases, with 8 bases between them. Germline CDR1 is SGHRS and CDR2 is YFSETQ. There are 15 residues in the CDR3.

This clone has a handful of counts. The chain couples TRBV6-1 to TRBJ2-7; 7 nucleotides align to TRBD1. CDR1 is MNHNS, CDR2 SASEGT, per germline. The CDR3 runs to 14 residues. J gave up 1 base and V 6 bases, and 6 bases lay outside the gene matches. DNA of the CDR3: TGTGCCAGCAGCCAAGACAGGGTGTCCTACGAGCAGTACTTC. As protein: CASSQDRVSYEQYF.

This CDR3 reads CSIAGEYEQYF. CDR3 nucleotides: TGCAGTATAGCGGGAGAGTACGAGCAGTACTTC. V usage is TRBV20-1 and J usage is TRBJ2-7; 9 nucleotides agree with TRBD2. The CDR3 sequence is 11 residues long. The ends lost 8 bases at V and 4 bases at J; junction bases unmatched: 3. Germline CDR1 DFQATT, CDR2 SNEGSKA (reference sequence).